This T cell receptor beta chain was obtained from a study of cytomegalovirus exposure and HLA in healthy donors. In germline, CDR1 is SGHNT, CDR2 YENEEA. V lost 6 bases and J lost 3, with 18 bases in between. The CDR3 totals 15 residues. The study ran its PCR with 60 Vbeta and 13 Jbeta primers. Generated by immunoSEQ multiplex PCR, the TCRdb table keeps only in-frame clones and is missing some. In total, the table holds some 130,000 clones. This chain links TRBV11-3 with TRBJ2-7; D might be TRBD1 (5 bases). This clonotype was obtained from a man aged 18 to 29 in good health and CMV-seronegative. The sample consisted of PBMCs. For the CDR3, the DNA is TGTGCCAGCAGTTCCCCCGGCAGGGCCGACTACGAGCAGTACTTC. Encoded protein: CASSSPGRADYEQYF.